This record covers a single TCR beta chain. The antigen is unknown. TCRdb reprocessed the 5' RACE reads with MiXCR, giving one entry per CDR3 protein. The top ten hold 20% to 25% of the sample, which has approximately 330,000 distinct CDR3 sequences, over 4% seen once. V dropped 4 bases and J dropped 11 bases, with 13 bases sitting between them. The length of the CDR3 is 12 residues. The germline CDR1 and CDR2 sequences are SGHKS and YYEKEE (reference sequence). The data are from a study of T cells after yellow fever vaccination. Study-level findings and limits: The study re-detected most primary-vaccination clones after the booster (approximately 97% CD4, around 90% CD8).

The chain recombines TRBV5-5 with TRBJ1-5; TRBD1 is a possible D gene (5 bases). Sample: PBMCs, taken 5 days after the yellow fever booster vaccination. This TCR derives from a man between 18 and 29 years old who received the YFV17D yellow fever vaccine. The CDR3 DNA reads TGTGCCAGCAGCGGGGGTGGGGGGTCCCAGCATTTT. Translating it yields CASSGGGGSQHF.